This TCR beta chain was sequenced in a study of blood T cell repertoires in COVID-19. Background on the study: The United States, Italy and Spain were the sources of the acute and convalescent COVID-19 samples. The cDNA or gDNA used as material had been derived from T cells, B-cell-depleted T cells, or PBMCs.

This table comes from immunoSEQ multiplex PCR, and its TCRdb copy is limited to in-frame clones, with some not included. Of about 130,000 clones listed, roughly three quarters are singletons. This CDR3 spans 14 amino acids. The V segment lost 4 bases and the J segment 2 bases; nucleotides outside the gene matches: 3. Germline V lookup: CDR1 MNHEY, CDR2 SMNVEV (reference sequence). In its sample, this clone was seen once. The chain joins TRBV27 to TRBJ2-7; 9 bases line up with TRBD1. The specimen sequenced was peripheral blood. The clonotype originates from a woman in her 70s with acute or convalescent COVID-19. The CDR3, as DNA: TGTGCCAGCAGTTGGGGACAGGGACCCTACGAGCAGTACTTC. This translates into CASSWGQGPYEQYF.